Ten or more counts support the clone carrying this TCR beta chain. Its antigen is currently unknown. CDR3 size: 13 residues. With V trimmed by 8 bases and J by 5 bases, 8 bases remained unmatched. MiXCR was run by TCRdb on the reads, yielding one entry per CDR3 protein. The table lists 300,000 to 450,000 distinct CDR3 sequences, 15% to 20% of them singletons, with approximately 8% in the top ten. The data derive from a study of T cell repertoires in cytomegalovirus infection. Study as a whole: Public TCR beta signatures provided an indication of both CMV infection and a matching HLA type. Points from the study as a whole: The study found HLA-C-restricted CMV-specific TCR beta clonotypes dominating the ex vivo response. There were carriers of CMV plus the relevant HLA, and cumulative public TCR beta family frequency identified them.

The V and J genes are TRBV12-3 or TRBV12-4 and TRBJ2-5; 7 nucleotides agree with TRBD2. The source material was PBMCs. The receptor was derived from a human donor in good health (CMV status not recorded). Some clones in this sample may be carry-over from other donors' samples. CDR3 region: CASGGGGIETQYF. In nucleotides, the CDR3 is TGTGCCAGCGGGGGGGGGGGGATCGAGACCCAGTACTTC.